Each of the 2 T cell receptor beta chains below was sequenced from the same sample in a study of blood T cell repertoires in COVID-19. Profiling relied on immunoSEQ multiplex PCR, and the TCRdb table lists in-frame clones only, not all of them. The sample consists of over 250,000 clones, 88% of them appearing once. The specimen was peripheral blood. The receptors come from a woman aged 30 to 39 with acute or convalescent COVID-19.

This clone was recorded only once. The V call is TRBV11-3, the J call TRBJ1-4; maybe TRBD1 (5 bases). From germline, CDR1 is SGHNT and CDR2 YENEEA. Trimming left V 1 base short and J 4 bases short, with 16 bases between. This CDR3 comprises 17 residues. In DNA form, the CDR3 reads TGTGCCAGCAGCTTAGCCATCGGACCAGGGATTAATGAAAAACTGTTTTTT. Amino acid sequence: CASSLAIGPGINEKLFF.

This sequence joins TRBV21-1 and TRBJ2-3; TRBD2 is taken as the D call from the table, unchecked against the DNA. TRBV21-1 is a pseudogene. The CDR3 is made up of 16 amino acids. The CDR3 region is CASSKGGDRGADTQYF. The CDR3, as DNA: TGTGCCAGCAGCAAAGGGGGAGACCGCGGCGCAGATACGCAGTATTTT.